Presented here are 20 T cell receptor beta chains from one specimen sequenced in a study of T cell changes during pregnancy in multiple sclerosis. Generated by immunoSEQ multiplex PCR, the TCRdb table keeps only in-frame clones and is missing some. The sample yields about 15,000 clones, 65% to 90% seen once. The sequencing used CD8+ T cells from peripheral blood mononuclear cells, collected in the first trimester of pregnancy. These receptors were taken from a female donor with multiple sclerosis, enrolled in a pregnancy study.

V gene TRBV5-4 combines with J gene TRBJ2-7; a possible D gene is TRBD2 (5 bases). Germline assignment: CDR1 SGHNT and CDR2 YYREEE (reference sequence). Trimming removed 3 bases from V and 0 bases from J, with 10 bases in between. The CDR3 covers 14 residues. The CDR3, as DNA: TGTGCCAGCAGCTCACTAGGGAACTCCTACGAGCAGTACTTC. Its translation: CASSSLGNSYEQYF.

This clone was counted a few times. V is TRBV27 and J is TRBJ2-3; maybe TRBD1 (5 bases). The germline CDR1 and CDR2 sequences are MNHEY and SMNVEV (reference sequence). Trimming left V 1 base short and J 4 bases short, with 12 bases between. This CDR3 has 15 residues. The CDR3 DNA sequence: TGTGCCAGCAGTTTATGGACAACATCGGCAGATACGCAGTATTTT. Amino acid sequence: CASSLWTTSADTQYF.

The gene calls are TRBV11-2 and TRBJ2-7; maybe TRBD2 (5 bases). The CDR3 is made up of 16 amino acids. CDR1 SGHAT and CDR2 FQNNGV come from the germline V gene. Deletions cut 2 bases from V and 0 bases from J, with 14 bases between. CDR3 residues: CASSLNPSGGSYEQYF. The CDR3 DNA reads TGTGCCAGCAGCTTAAATCCGAGCGGCGGCTCCTACGAGCAGTACTTC.

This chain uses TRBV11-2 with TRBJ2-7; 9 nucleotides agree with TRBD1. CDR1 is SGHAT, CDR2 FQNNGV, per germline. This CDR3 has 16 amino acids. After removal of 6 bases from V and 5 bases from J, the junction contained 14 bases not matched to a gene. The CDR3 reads CASSLSSGQGVHEQYF. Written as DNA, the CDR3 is TGTGCCAGCAGTCTGTCATCGGGACAGGGAGTCCACGAGCAGTACTTC.

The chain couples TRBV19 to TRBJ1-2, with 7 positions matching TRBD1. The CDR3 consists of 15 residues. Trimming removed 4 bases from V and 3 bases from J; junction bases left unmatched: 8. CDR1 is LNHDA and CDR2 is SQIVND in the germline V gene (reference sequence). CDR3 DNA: TGTGCCAGTAGTACTCCGGGACAGTCCTACTATGGCTACACCTTC. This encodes CASSTPGQSYYGYTF.

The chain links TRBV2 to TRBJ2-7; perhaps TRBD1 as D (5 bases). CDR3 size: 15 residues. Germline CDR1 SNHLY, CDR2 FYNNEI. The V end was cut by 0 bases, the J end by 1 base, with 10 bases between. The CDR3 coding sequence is TGTGCCAGCAGTGAAGCGCCAAGGGGATCCTACGAGCAGTACTTC. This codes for CASSEAPRGSYEQYF.

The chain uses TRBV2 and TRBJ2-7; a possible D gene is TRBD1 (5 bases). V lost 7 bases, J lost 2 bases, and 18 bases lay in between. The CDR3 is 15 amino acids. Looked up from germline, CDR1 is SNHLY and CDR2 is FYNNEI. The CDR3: CASTPGHRSPYEQYF. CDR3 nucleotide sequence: TGTGCCAGCACCCCCGGACATCGGAGTCCCTACGAGCAGTACTTC.

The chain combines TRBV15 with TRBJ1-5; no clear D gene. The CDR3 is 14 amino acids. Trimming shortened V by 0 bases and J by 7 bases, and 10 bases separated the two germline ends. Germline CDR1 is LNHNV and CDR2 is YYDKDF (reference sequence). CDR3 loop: CATSRDLAGQPQHF. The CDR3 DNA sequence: TGTGCCACCAGCAGAGATCTCGCAGGACAGCCCCAGCATTTT. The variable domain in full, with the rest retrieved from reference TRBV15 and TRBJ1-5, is DAMVIQNPRYQVTQFGKPVTLSCSQTLNHNVMYWYQQKSSQAPKLLFHYYDKDFNNEADTPDNFQSRRPNTSFCFLDIRSPGLGDTAMYLCATSRDLAGQPQHFGDGTRLSIL.

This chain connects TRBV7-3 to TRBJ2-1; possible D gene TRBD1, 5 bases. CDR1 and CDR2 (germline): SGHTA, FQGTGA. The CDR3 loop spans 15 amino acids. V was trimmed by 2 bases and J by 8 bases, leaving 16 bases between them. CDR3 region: CASSLRARAQDEQFF. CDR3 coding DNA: TGTGCCAGCAGCTTACGGGCCAGGGCCCAAGATGAGCAGTTCTTC. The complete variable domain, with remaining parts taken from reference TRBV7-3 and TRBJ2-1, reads GAGVSQTPSNKVTEKGKYVELRCDPISGHTALYWYRQSLGQGPEFLIYFQGTGAADDSGLPNDRFFAVRPEGSVSTLKIQRTERGDSAVYLCASSLRARAQDEQFFGPGTRLTVL.

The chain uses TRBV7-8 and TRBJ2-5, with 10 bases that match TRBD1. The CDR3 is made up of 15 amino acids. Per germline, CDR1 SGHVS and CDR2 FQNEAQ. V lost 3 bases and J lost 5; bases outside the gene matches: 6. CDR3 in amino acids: CASSFGGDRGETQYF. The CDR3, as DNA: TGTGCCAGCAGCTTCGGGGGGGACAGGGGTGAGACCCAGTACTTC.

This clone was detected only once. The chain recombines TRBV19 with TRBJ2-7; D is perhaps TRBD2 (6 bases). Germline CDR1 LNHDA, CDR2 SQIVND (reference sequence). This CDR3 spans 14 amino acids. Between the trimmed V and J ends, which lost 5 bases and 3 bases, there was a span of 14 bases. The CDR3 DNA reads TGTGCCAGTAGTGTGACTAGAGGTGGCTACGAGCAGTACTTC. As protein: CASSVTRGGYEQYF. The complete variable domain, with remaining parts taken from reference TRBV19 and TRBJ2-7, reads DGGITQSPKYLFRKEGQNVTLSCEQNLNHDAMYWYRQDPGQGLRLIYYSQIVNDFQKGDIAEGYSVSREKKESFPLTVTSAQKNPTAFYLCASSVTRGGYEQYFGPGTRLTVT.

CDR3 loop: CAISHPPGLAEHFDPYEQYF. The CDR3, as DNA: TGTGCCATCAGTCATCCCCCGGGACTAGCGGAACATTTCGACCCCTACGAGCAGTACTTC. This sequence joins TRBV10-3 and TRBJ2-7; 11 nucleotides agree with TRBD2. Losses at the gene ends were 5 bases for V and 2 bases for J; bases not matched to a gene: 20. This CDR3 spans 20 amino acids. Germline-derived CDR1 and CDR2 are ENHRY and SYGVKD.

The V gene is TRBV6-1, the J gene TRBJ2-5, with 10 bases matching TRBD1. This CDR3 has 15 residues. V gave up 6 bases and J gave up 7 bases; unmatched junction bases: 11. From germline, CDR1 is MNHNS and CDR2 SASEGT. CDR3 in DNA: TGTGCCAGCAGAAACAGACAGGGGGCAGAAGGGACCCAGTACTTC. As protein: CASRNRQGAEGTQYF.

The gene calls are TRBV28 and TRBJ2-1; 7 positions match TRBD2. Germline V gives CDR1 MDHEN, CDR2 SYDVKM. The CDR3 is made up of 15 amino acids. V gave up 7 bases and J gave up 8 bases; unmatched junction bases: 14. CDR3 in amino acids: CASKGLRLAFDEQFF. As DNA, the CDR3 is TGTGCCAGCAAGGGTTTGAGACTAGCTTTCGATGAGCAGTTCTTC. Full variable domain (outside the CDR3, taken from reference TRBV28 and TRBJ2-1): DVKVTQSSRYLVKRTGEKVFLECVQDMDHENMFWYRQDPGLGLRLIYFSYDVKMKEKGDIPEGYSVSREKKERFSLILESASTNQTSMYLCASKGLRLAFDEQFFGPGTRLTVL.

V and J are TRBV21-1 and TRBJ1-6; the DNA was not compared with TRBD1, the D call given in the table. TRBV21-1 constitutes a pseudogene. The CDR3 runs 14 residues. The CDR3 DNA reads TGTGCCAGGTACAGGGCCGGCCCATATTCACCCCTCCACTTT. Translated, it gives CARYRAGPYSPLHF.

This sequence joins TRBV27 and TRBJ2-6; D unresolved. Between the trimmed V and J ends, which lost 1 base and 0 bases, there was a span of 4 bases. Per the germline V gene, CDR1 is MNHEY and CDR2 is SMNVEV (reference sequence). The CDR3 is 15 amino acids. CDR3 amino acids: CASSLYNSGANVLTF. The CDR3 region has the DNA TGTGCCAGCAGTTTATATAACTCTGGGGCCAACGTCCTGACTTTC.

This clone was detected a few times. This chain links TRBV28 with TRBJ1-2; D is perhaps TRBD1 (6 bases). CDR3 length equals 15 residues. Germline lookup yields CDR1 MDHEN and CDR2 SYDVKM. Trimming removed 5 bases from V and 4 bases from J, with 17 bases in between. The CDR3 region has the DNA TGTGCCAGCAGTGGGGGCAGGGCGGGGGGCTATGGCTACACCTTC. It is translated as CASSGGRAGGYGYTF.

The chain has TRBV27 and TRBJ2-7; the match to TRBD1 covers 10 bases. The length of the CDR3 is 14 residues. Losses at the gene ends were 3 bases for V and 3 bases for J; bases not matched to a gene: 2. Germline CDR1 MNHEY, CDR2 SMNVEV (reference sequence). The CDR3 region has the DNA TGTGCCAGCAGTTTTGGGACAGGGGACTACGAGCAGTACTTC. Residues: CASSFGTGDYEQYF.

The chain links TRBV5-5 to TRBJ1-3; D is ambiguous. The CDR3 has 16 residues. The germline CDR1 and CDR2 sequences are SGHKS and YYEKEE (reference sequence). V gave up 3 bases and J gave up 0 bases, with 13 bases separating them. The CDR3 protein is CASSSLSPVSGNTIYF. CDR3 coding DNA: TGTGCCAGCAGCTCCCTCTCCCCCGTCTCTGGAAACACCATATATTTT.

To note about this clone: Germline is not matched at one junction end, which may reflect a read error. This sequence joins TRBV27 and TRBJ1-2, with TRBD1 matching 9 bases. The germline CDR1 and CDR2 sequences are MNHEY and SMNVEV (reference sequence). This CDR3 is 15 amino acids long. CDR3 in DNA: TGTGCCAGCGGTTTTTGGACAGGGGAGGGCTATGGCTACACCTTC. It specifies CASGFWTGEGYGYTF.